This paragraph reports one TCR beta chain. As yet, its antigen is unknown. Libraries used 5'RACE template switching adding universal primer site and UMIs. TCRdb re-called the 5' RACE reads, yielding one record per CDR3 amino acid sequence without DNA. The table lists 300,000 to 450,000 distinct CDR3 sequences. Germline CDR1 is DFQATT and CDR2 is SNEGSKA (reference sequence). CDR3 length: 14 residues. This entry is derived from a study of T cells expressing NK-cell markers. Across the whole study: Obtained from sorted CD3+CD56+NKG2C+, CD3+CD56+NKG2C- and CD3+CD56-NKG2C+ T cells were the TCR beta repertoires. Within the sequenced cohort of eight donors, seven exhibited HCMV seropositivity and one was seronegative. Whole-study findings and limits: Researchers report these clonotypes also headed the CD3+CD56-NKG2C+ fraction in several donors.

Sequencing input: blood T cells: a sorted CD56 or NKG2C T cell subset, CD4+ or CD8+ T cells, or bulk PBMC T cells (not recorded which). The clonotype originates from a man aged 18-69 years in good health. V and J are TRBV20-1 and TRBJ2-7. The CDR3 here is CSARVHAESYEQYF.